These T cell receptor beta chains were read from a single sample in a study of post-analysis software for immune sequencing data. MiXCR, run by TCRdb on the PCR reads, gives a single entry per CDR3 protein. The data hold hundreds of thousands of distinct CDR3 sequences, with roughly 45% observed a single time. Sequencing was carried out using blood. Receptors were obtained from a girl between 10 and 17 years old with multiple sclerosis. CDR3s include the opening cysteine and the closing phenylalanine or tryptophan. D genes are given only for firm matches. Clone size is given for some rows only: seen once, a few or many times, or a class if the clone is expanded.

CDR3aa: CASNANPRGENTEAFF; CDR3nt: TGTGCCAGCAACGCCAACCCGAGGGGGGAGAACACTGAAGCTTTCTTT; abundance: NA; d_gene: NA; j_gene: TRBJ1-1; v_gene: TRBV7-9
CDR3aa: CASSVEGRGRADTQYF; CDR3nt: TGTGCCAGCAGCGTAGAGGGGCGGGGACGGGCAGATACGCAGTATTTT; abundance: NA; d_gene: NA; j_gene: TRBJ2-3; v_gene: TRBV9
CDR3aa: CASSRDSADYGYTF; CDR3nt: TGCGCCAGCAGCCGGGACAGCGCAGACTATGGCTACACCTTC; abundance: NA; d_gene: TRBD1; j_gene: TRBJ1-2; v_gene: TRBV4-1
CDR3aa: CASSLGADRVSYEQYF; CDR3nt: TGCGCCAGCAGCCTGGGGGCAGACAGGGTCTCCTACGAGCAGTACTTC; abundance: NA; d_gene: TRBD1; j_gene: TRBJ2-7; v_gene: TRBV5-1
CDR3aa: CASSQREGYEQYF; CDR3nt: TGTGCCAGCAGCCAAAGGGAAGGCTACGAGCAGTACTTC; abundance: few; d_gene: NA; j_gene: TRBJ2-7; v_gene: TRBV12-3/TRBV12-4
CDR3aa: CAISELPSFRGLIPSSYEQYF; CDR3nt: TGTGCCATCAGTGAGTTGCCCAGCTTCAGGGGTCTCATCCCAAGCTCCTACGAGCAGTACTTC; abundance: NA; d_gene: NA; j_gene: TRBJ2-7; v_gene: TRBV10-3
CDR3aa: CAIRSDSPSVLANYGYTF; CDR3nt: TGTGCCATCCGGTCTGACAGCCCCTCGGTTTTAGCTAACTATGGCTACACCTTC; abundance: NA; d_gene: NA; j_gene: TRBJ1-2; v_gene: TRBV10-3
CDR3aa: CASSDEAGAGYTF; CDR3nt: TGTGCCAGCAGTGACGAGGCAGGGGCTGGCTACACCTTC; abundance: NA; d_gene: NA; j_gene: TRBJ1-2; v_gene: TRBV6-4
CDR3aa: CARSQGGTNWATYEQYF; CDR3nt: TGTGCCAGAAGCCAAGGGGGGACCAACTGGGCCACCTACGAGCAGTACTTC; abundance: NA; d_gene: NA; j_gene: TRBJ2-7; v_gene: TRBV28
CDR3aa: CATSDPGLAGGPDTQYF; CDR3nt: TGTGCCACCAGTGACCCGGGACTAGCGGGAGGGCCGGATACGCAGTATTTT; abundance: once; d_gene: TRBD2; j_gene: TRBJ2-3; v_gene: TRBV24-1
CDR3aa: CSVEYGVDTQYF; CDR3nt: TGCAGCGTTGAGTATGGGGTTGATACGCAGTATTTT; abundance: NA; d_gene: NA; j_gene: TRBJ2-3; v_gene: TRBV29-1
CDR3aa: CASRVAGGTDTQYF; CDR3nt: TGTGCCAGCAGGGTAGCGGGAGGCACAGATACGCAGTATTTT; abundance: NA; d_gene: TRBD2; j_gene: TRBJ2-3; v_gene: TRBV11-1
CDR3aa: CASGTPGYNEQFF; CDR3nt: TGCGCCAGTGGGACTCCGGGATACAATGAGCAGTTCTTC; abundance: NA; d_gene: NA; j_gene: TRBJ2-1; v_gene: TRBV5-1
CDR3aa: CASRRTSGRGDTQYF; CDR3nt: TGTGCCAGCAGACGGACTAGCGGGAGAGGGGATACGCAGTATTTT; abundance: few; d_gene: TRBD2; j_gene: TRBJ2-3; v_gene: TRBV6-6
CDR3aa: CASRRQGARAEAFF; CDR3nt: TGTGCCAGCAGGAGACAGGGGGCGCGGGCTGAAGCTTTCTTT; abundance: NA; d_gene: TRBD1; j_gene: TRBJ1-1; v_gene: TRBV3-1
CDR3aa: CASSREGSTEAFF; CDR3nt: TGTGCCAGCAGTCGGGAGGGGAGCACTGAAGCTTTCTTT; abundance: NA; d_gene: NA; j_gene: TRBJ1-1; v_gene: TRBV6-6
CDR3aa: CASSQVTSDGTEAFF; CDR3nt: TGTGCCAGCAGCCAAGTTACTTCGGACGGCACTGAAGCTTTCTTT; abundance: NA; d_gene: NA; j_gene: TRBJ1-1; v_gene: TRBV4-2
CDR3aa: CASSIKNSLYEQYF; CDR3nt: TGTGCCAGCAGTATTAAAAATAGCCTCTACGAGCAGTACTTC; abundance: NA; d_gene: NA; j_gene: TRBJ2-7; v_gene: TRBV7-3
CDR3aa: CASSFGSGGYSEQYF; CDR3nt: TGTGCCAGCAGTTTTGGTTCGGGCGGGTACTCCGAGCAGTACTTC; abundance: NA; d_gene: NA; j_gene: TRBJ2-7; v_gene: TRBV12-3/TRBV12-4
CDR3aa: CSARDNAGSGEKLFF; CDR3nt: TGCAGTGCTAGAGATAATGCAGGGTCGGGTGAAAAACTGTTTTTT; abundance: NA; d_gene: NA; j_gene: TRBJ1-4; v_gene: TRBV20-1
CDR3aa: CASSWLGSYNEQFF; CDR3nt: TGTGCCAGCAGCTGGCTAGGCTCCTACAATGAGCAGTTCTTC; abundance: NA; d_gene: NA; j_gene: TRBJ2-1; v_gene: TRBV13
CDR3aa: CASSLEPLKTQYF; CDR3nt: TGTGCCAGCTCACTGGAGCCTCTGAAGACCCAGTACTTC; abundance: NA; d_gene: NA; j_gene: TRBJ2-5; v_gene: TRBV18
CDR3aa: CSAGTSVNEQFF; CDR3nt: TGCAGCGCCGGGACTAGTGTCAATGAGCAGTTCTTC; abundance: NA; d_gene: TRBD2; j_gene: TRBJ2-1; v_gene: TRBV29-1
CDR3aa: CSPSGYEQYF; CDR3nt: TGCAGTCCCTCAGGATACGAGCAGTACTTC; abundance: NA; d_gene: NA; j_gene: TRBJ2-7; v_gene: TRBV20-1
CDR3aa: CASSSTRLNSYEQYF; CDR3nt: TGTGCCAGCAGCTCGACTCGTCTCAACTCCTACGAGCAGTACTTC; abundance: NA; d_gene: NA; j_gene: TRBJ2-7; v_gene: TRBV5-5
CDR3aa: CASSLGGSKNIQYF; CDR3nt: TGTGCCAGCAGCTTAGGTGGCAGTAAAAACATTCAGTACTTC; abundance: few; d_gene: NA; j_gene: TRBJ2-4; v_gene: TRBV7-2
CDR3aa: CASSPTGSAQETQYF; CDR3nt: TGTGCCAGCAGTCCAACCGGGAGCGCCCAAGAGACCCAGTACTTC; abundance: NA; d_gene: NA; j_gene: TRBJ2-5; v_gene: TRBV6-5
CDR3aa: CASRLGQAYEQYF; CDR3nt: TGCGCCAGCAGGCTTGGACAGGCCTACGAGCAGTACTTC; abundance: few; d_gene: TRBD1; j_gene: TRBJ2-7; v_gene: TRBV5-1
CDR3aa: CSAQSGGGEETQYF; CDR3nt: TGCAGTGCCCAATCGGGGGGGGGCGAGGAGACCCAGTACTTC; abundance: few; d_gene: TRBD2; j_gene: TRBJ2-5; v_gene: TRBV20-1
CDR3aa: CSARGSGETQYF; CDR3nt: TGCAGTGCTAGGGGTAGCGGAGAGACCCAGTACTTC; abundance: few; d_gene: NA; j_gene: TRBJ2-5; v_gene: TRBV20-1
CDR3aa: CASSPGVGNEQYF; CDR3nt: TGTGCCAGCAGCCCGGGAGTTGGGAACGAGCAGTACTTC; abundance: NA; d_gene: NA; j_gene: TRBJ2-7; v_gene: TRBV7-6
CDR3aa: CSARESAGVLYEQYF; CDR3nt: TGCAGTGCTAGAGAATCAGCGGGGGTTCTATACGAGCAGTACTTC; abundance: few; d_gene: TRBD2; j_gene: TRBJ2-7; v_gene: TRBV20-1
CDR3aa: CASSLGGMAEAFF; CDR3nt: TGCGCCAGCAGCTTGGGGGGGATGGCTGAAGCTTTCTTT; abundance: once; d_gene: NA; j_gene: TRBJ1-1; v_gene: TRBV5-1
CDR3aa: CASSNLGDSSFNEKLFF; CDR3nt: TGCGCCAGCAGCAACTTGGGGGACAGCAGTTTTAATGAAAAACTGTTTTTT; abundance: NA; d_gene: TRBD1; j_gene: TRBJ1-4; v_gene: TRBV5-1
CDR3aa: CASSPWGLAGEETQYF; CDR3nt: TGTGCCAGCAGCCCATGGGGACTAGCGGGAGAAGAGACCCAGTACTTC; abundance: NA; d_gene: TRBD2; j_gene: TRBJ2-5; v_gene: TRBV7-2
CDR3aa: CSARQGSNEQYF; CDR3nt: TGCAGCGCTCGACAGGGCTCCAACGAGCAGTACTTC; abundance: few; d_gene: TRBD1; j_gene: TRBJ2-7; v_gene: TRBV29-1
CDR3aa: CASSETVFPYNEQFF; CDR3nt: TGTGCCAGCAGCGAGACAGTCTTCCCCTACAATGAGCAGTTCTTC; abundance: few; d_gene: NA; j_gene: TRBJ2-1; v_gene: TRBV28
CDR3aa: CASSRKGWVAGVETQYF; CDR3nt: TGTGCCAGCAGCCGAAAGGGGTGGGTAGCGGGAGTCGAGACCCAGTACTTC; abundance: few; d_gene: TRBD2; j_gene: TRBJ2-5; v_gene: TRBV5-6
CDR3aa: CASSGLAGGRTDTQYF; CDR3nt: TGCGCCAGCAGCGGACTAGCGGGAGGCCGCACAGATACGCAGTATTTT; abundance: few; d_gene: TRBD2; j_gene: TRBJ2-3; v_gene: TRBV4-1
CDR3aa: CASSQGLGSSGANVLTF; CDR3nt: TGTGCCAGCAGTCAGGGACTAGGGAGCTCTGGGGCCAACGTCCTGACTTTC; abundance: NA; d_gene: TRBD2; j_gene: TRBJ2-6; v_gene: TRBV27
CDR3aa: CASSPKGGGRVDQPQHF; CDR3nt: TGTGCCAGCAGCCCGAAAGGGGGCGGCAGGGTGGATCAGCCCCAGCATTTT; abundance: NA; d_gene: TRBD1; j_gene: TRBJ1-5; v_gene: TRBV2
CDR3aa: CSATPTERMHTDTQYF; CDR3nt: TGCAGTGCTACCCCAACGGAGCGGATGCACACAGATACGCAGTATTTT; abundance: few; d_gene: NA; j_gene: TRBJ2-3; v_gene: TRBV20-1
CDR3aa: CASSQDGVAYNEQFF; CDR3nt: TGTGCCAGCAGCCAAGATGGAGTAGCCTACAATGAGCAGTTCTTC; abundance: NA; d_gene: NA; j_gene: TRBJ2-1; v_gene: TRBV3-1
CDR3aa: CASSLRWGAGANVLTF; CDR3nt: TGTGCCAGCAGTTTAAGGTGGGGAGCCGGGGCCAACGTCCTGACTTTC; abundance: NA; d_gene: NA; j_gene: TRBJ2-6; v_gene: TRBV12-3/TRBV12-4
CDR3aa: CASSREIQGNHEKLFF; CDR3nt: TGTGCCAGCAGCCGCGAAATACAGGGTAACCATGAAAAACTGTTTTTT; abundance: many; d_gene: NA; j_gene: TRBJ1-4; v_gene: TRBV6-6
CDR3aa: CRVGTSSGNEQFF; CDR3nt: TGCAGGGTCGGAACTAGCTCGGGCAATGAGCAGTTCTTC; abundance: NA; d_gene: NA; j_gene: TRBJ2-1; v_gene: TRBV20-1
CDR3aa: CASSLGDSTDTQYF; CDR3nt: TGTGCCAGCAGTTTAGGGGACAGCACAGATACGCAGTATTTT; abundance: NA; d_gene: NA; j_gene: TRBJ2-3; v_gene: TRBV12-3/TRBV12-4
CDR3aa: CASSYRGTEQYF; CDR3nt: TGCGCCAGCAGTTACAGGGGAACCGAGCAGTACTTC; abundance: NA; d_gene: TRBD1; j_gene: TRBJ2-7; v_gene: TRBV10-2
CDR3aa: CAGSLVLQPYEQYF; CDR3nt: TGTGCCGGCAGCTTAGTTCTCCAGCCTTACGAGCAGTACTTC; abundance: NA; d_gene: NA; j_gene: TRBJ2-7; v_gene: TRBV7-9